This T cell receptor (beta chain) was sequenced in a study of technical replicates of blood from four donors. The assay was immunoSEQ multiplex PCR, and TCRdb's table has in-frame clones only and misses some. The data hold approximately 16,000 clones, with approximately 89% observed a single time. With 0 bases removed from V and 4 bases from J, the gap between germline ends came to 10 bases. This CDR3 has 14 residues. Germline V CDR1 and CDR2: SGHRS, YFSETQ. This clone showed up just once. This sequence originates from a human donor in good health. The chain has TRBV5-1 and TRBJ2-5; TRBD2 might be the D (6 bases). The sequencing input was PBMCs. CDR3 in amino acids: CASSLAGVGETQYF. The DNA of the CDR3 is TGCGCCAGCAGCTTGGCGGGAGTAGGAGAGACCCAGTACTTC.